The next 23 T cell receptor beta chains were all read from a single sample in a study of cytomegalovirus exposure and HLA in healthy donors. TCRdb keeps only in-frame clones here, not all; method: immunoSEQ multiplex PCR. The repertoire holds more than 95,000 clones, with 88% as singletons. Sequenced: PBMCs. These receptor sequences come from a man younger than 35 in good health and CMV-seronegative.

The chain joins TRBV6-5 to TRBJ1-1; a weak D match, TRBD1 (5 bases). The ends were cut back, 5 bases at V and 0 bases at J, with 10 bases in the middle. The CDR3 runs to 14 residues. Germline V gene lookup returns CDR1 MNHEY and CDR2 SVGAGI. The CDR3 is CASSPGGLNTEAFF. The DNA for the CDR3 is TGTGCCAGCAGTCCCGGGGGATTGAACACTGAAGCTTTCTTT.

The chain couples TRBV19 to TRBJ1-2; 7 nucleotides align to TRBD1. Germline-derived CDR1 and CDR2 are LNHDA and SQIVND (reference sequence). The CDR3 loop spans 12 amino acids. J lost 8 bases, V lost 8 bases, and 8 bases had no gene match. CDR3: CASATGSGGYTF. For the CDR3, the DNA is TGTGCCAGTGCGACAGGGTCAGGGGGCTACACCTTC.

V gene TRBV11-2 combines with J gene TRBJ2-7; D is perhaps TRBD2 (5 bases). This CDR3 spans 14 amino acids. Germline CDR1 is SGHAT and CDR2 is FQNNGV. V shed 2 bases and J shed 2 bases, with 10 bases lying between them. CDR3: CASSLLLDPYEQYF. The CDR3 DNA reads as TGTGCCAGCAGCTTACTACTAGACCCCTACGAGCAGTACTTC. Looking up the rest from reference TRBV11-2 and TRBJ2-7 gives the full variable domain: EAGVAQSPRYKIIEKRQSVAFWCNPISGHATLYWYQQILGQGPKLLIQFQNNGVVDDSQLPKDRFSAERLKGVDSTLKIQPAKLEDSAVYLCASSLLLDPYEQYFGPGTRLTVT.

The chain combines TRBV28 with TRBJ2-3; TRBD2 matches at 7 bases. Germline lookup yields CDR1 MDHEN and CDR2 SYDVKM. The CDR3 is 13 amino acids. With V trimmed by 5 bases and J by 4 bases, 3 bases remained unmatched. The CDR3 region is CASSTSAADTQYF. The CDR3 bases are TGTGCCAGCAGTACTAGCGCGGCAGATACGCAGTATTTT.

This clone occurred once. For the CDR3, the DNA is TGCAGCGTTGAAAGGGGGCCAGGTGAAAAACTGTTTTTT. It encodes CSVERGPGEKLFF. V and J are TRBV29-1 and TRBJ1-4; TRBD1 aligns across 7 bases. Losses at the gene ends were 2 bases for V and 7 bases for J; bases not matched to a gene: 4. The V gene's germline CDR1 is SQVTM and CDR2 ANQGSEA. The CDR3 consists of 13 residues.

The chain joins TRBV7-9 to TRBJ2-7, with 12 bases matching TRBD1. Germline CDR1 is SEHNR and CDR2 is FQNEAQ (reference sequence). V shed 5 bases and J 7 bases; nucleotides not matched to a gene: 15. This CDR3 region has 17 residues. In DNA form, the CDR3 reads TGTGCCAGCAGCAAGGAGGGAAGGGACAGGGGGCTGTGGGAGCAGTACTTC. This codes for CASSKEGRDRGLWEQYF. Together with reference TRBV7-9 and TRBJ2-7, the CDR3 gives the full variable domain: DTGVSQNPRHKITKRGQNVTFRCDPISEHNRLYWYRQTLGQGPEFLTYFQNEAQLEKSRLLSDRFSAERPKGSFSTLEIQRTEQGDSAMYLCASSKEGRDRGLWEQYFGPGTRLTVT.

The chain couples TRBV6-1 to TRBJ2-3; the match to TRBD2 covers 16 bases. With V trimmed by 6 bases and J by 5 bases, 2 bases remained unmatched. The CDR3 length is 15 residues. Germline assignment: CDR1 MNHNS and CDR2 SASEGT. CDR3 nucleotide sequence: TGTGCCAGCAGGGGACTAGCGGGGGGGTTAGATACGCAGTATTTT. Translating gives CASRGLAGGLDTQYF.

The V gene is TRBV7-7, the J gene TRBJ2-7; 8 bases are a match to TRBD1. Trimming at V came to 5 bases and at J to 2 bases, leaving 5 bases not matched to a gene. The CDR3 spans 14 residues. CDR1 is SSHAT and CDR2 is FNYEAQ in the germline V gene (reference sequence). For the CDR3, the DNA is TGTGCCAGCAGCGAAGGACAGGGCGCCTACGAGCAGTACTTC. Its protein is CASSEGQGAYEQYF.

The CDR3 is CASGFLGQGGNQPQHF. The CDR3 nucleotides read TGTGCCAGCGGTTTTTTAGGACAGGGAGGCAATCAGCCCCAGCATTTT. V and J are TRBV6-5 and TRBJ1-5; 8 nucleotides align to TRBD1. The CDR3 extends over 16 amino acids. Germline CDR1 is MNHEY and CDR2 is SVGAGI. After removal of 8 bases from V and 2 bases from J, the junction contained 11 bases not matched to a gene.

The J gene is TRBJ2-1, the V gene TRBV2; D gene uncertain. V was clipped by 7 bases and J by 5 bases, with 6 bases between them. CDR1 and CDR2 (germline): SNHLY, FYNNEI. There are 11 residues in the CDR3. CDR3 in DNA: TGTGCCAGCACCAGAAACAATGAGCAGTTCTTC. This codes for CASTRNNEQFF.

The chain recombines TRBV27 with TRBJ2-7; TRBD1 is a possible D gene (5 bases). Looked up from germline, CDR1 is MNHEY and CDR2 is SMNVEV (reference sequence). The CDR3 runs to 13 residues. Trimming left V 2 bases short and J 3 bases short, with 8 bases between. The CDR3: CASSLGADYEQYF. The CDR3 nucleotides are TGTGCCAGCAGTTTAGGGGCGGACTACGAGCAGTACTTC.

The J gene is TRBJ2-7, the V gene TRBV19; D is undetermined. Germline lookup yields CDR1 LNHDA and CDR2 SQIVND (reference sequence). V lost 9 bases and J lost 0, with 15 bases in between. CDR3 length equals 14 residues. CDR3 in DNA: TGTGCCAGCTCGACACATTCGAGCTCCTACGAGCAGTACTTC. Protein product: CASSTHSSSYEQYF.

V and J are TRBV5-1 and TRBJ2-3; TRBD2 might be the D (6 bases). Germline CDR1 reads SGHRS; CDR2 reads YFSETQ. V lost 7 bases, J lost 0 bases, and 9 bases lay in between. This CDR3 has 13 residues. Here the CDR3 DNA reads TGCGCCAGCTCCGGAGGGAGCACAGATACGCAGTATTTT. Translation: CASSGGSTDTQYF.

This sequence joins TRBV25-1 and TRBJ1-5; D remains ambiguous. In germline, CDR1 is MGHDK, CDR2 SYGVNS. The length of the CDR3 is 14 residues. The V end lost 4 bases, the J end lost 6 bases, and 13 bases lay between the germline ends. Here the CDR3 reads CASSAQKRFQPQHF. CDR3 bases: TGTGCCAGCAGTGCCCAGAAGCGATTTCAGCCCCAGCATTTT.

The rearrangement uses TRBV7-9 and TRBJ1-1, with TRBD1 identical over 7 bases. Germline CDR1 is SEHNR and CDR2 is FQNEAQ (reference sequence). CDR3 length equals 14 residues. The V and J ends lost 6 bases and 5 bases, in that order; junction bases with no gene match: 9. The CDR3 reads CASREGGARTEAFF. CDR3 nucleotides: TGTGCCAGCAGGGAAGGGGGCGCGAGGACTGAAGCTTTCTTT.

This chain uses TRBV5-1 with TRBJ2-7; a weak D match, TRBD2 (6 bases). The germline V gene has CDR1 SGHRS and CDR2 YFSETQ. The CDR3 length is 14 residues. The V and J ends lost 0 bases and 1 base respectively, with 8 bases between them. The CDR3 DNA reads TGCGCCAGCAGCTTGGAAGGGAGGTCCTACGAGCAGTACTTC. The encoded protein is CASSLEGRSYEQYF.

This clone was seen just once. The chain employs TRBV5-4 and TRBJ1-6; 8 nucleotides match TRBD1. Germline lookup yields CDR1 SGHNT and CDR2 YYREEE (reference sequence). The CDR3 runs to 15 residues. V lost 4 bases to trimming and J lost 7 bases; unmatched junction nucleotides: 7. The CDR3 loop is CASSRQGIVNSPLHF. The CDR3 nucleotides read TGTGCCAGCAGCAGACAGGGGATAGTAAATTCACCCCTCCACTTT. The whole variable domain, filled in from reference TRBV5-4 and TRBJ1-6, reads ETGVTQSPTHLIKTRGQQVTLRCSSQSGHNTVSWYQQALGQGPQFIFQYYREEENGRGNFPPRFSGLQFPNYSSELNVNALELDDSALYLCASSRQGIVNSPLHFGNGTRLTVT.

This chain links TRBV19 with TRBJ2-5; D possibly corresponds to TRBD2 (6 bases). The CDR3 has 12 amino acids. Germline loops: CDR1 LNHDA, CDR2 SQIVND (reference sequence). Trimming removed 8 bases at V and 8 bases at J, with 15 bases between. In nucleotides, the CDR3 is TGTGCCAGTGGGGACGGAGGGGATACCCAGTACTTC. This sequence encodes CASGDGGDTQYF.

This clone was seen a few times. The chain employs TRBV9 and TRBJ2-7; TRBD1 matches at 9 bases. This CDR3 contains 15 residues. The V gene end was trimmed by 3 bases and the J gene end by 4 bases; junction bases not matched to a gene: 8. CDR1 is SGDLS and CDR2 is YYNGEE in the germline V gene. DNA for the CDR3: TGTGCCAGCAGCGCCGGAACAGGGGGCTTTTACGAGCAGTACTTC. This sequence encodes CASSAGTGGFYEQYF.

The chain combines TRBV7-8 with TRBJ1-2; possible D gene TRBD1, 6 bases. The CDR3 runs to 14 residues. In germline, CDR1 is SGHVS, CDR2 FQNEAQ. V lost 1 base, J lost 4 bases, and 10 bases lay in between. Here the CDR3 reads CASSLGWGPYGYTF. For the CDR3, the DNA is TGTGCCAGCAGCTTAGGGTGGGGGCCCTATGGCTACACCTTC.

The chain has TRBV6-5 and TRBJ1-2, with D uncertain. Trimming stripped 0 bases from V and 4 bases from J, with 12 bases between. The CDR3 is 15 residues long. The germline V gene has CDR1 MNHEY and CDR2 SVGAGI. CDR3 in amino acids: CASSYSWAATYGYTF. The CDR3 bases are TGTGCCAGCAGTTACTCCTGGGCCGCAACCTATGGCTACACCTTC.

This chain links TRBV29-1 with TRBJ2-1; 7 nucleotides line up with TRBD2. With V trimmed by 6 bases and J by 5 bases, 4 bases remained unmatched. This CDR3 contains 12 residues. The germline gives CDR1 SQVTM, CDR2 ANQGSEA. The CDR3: CSVGRGDNEQFF. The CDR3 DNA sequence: TGCAGCGTGGGCCGGGGGGACAATGAGCAGTTCTTC.

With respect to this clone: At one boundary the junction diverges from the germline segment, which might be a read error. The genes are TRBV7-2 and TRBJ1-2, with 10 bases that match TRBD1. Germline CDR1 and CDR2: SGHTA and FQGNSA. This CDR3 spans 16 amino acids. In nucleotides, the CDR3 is TGTGCCAGCAACTTAGGGTCGGGACAGGGGTTACCGGGCTACACCTTC. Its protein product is CASNLGSGQGLPGYTF.